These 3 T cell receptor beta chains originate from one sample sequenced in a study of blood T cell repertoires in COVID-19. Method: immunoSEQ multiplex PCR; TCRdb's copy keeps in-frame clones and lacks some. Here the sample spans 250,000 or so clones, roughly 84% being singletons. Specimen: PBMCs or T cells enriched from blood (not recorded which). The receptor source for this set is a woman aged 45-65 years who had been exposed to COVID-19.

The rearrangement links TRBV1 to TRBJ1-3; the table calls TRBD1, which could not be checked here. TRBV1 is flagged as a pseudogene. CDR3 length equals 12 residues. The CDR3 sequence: CTSSQRTGDANF. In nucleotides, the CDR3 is TGCACCAGCAGCCAAAGGACAGGGGACGCGAATTTT.

The CDR3 bases are TGCGCCAGCAGCCCGACACCGAACACCGGGGAGCTGTTTTTT. Encoded protein: CASSPTPNTGELFF. V gene TRBV5-1 combines with J gene TRBJ2-2; D ambiguous. The V end was cut by 4 bases, the J end by 0 bases, with 7 bases between. The CDR3 contains 14 residues. Germline CDR1 and CDR2: SGHRS and YFSETQ.

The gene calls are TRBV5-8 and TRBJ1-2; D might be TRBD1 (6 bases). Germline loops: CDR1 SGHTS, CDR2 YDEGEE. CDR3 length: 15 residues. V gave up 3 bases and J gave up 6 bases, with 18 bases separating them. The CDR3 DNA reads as TGTGCCAGCAGCTCTAGGGGAGGGGGAACGCATGGCTACACCTTC. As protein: CASSSRGGGTHGYTF.